The 19 T cell receptor beta chains reported below all come from one sample, sequenced in a study of immune evolution from preneoplasia to lung adenocarcinoma. Profiling relied on immunoSEQ multiplex PCR, and the TCRdb table lists in-frame clones only, not all of them. The sample holds several thousand clones, around four fifths seen once. Sequenced material: FFPE adjacent normal lung tissue. The origin of the receptors is a donor at least 70 years old with lung adenocarcinoma.

This clone has just a few counts. The chain recombines TRBV19 with TRBJ1-1, with a tentative D call TRBD1 (5 bases). The ends were cut back, 9 bases at V and 4 bases at J, with 15 bases in the middle. The germline V gene encodes CDR1 LNHDA and CDR2 SQIVND (reference sequence). CDR3 length equals 13 residues. CDR3 protein: CASTKGMGTEAFF. In DNA form, the CDR3 reads TGTGCCAGCACGAAGGGGATGGGCACTGAAGCTTTCTTT.

The chain recombines TRBV7-2 with TRBJ1-1; unclear D gene. The V and J ends lost 2 bases and 2 bases respectively, with 9 bases between them. The CDR3 covers 14 residues. Germline V lookup: CDR1 SGHTA, CDR2 FQGNSA. In DNA form, the CDR3 reads TGTGCCAGCAGCTTAAGTCCTAGAAACACTGAAGCTTTCTTT. Residues: CASSLSPRNTEAFF. Filled out from reference TRBV7-2 and TRBJ1-1, the complete variable domain reads GAGVSQSPSNKVTEKGKDVELRCDPISGHTALYWYRQSLGQGLEFLIYFQGNSAPDKSGLPSDRFSAERTGGSVSTLTIQRTQQEDSAVYLCASSLSPRNTEAFFGQGTRLTVV.

The chain uses TRBV6-1 and TRBJ1-4; TRBD1 might be the D (5 bases). The CDR3 totals 15 residues. V was trimmed by 6 bases and J by 0 bases, leaving 11 bases between them. CDR1 and CDR2 (germline): MNHNS, SASEGT. Here the CDR3 reads CASRREGSTNEKLFF. The CDR3 DNA reads TGTGCCAGCAGGAGAGAGGGGTCAACTAATGAAAAACTGTTTTTT.

This sequence joins TRBV6-6 and TRBJ1-4; no clear D gene. V was shortened by 5 bases and J by 5 bases, with 6 bases between the two germline ends. CDR1 MNHNY and CDR2 SVGAGI come from the germline V gene (reference sequence). The CDR3 loop spans 12 amino acids. As DNA, the CDR3 is TGTGCCAGCAGTCCGCTAAATGAAAAACTGTTTTTT. Its protein product is CASSPLNEKLFF.

In its sample, this clone is large. The V gene is TRBV2, the J gene TRBJ1-2; TRBD1 aligns across 7 bases. J gave up 6 bases and V 5 bases, and 12 bases lay outside the gene matches. The length of the CDR3 is 15 residues. The V gene's germline CDR1 is SNHLY and CDR2 FYNNEI. CDR3 residues: CASSPLTGIQNGYTF. The CDR3, as DNA: TGTGCCAGCAGTCCACTGACAGGGATACAGAATGGCTACACCTTC.

This chain connects TRBV7-8 to TRBJ2-7; D is unclear. The CDR3 runs to 14 residues. Trimming left V 5 bases short and J 6 bases short, with 17 bases between. The germline CDR1 and CDR2 sequences are SGHVS and FQNEAQ. CDR3 loop: CASSPYSQTGEQYF. CDR3 in DNA: TGTGCCAGCAGCCCGTACTCCCAAACGGGCGAGCAGTACTTC.

This clone came up once. The CDR3 region has the DNA TGTGCCAGCAGTGGACAGGGGTTCCTTGGCGGCTACACCTTC. As protein: CASSGQGFLGGYTF. The V call is TRBV6-5, the J call TRBJ1-2, with 9 bases aligning to TRBD1. The CDR3 runs to 14 residues. The V gene's germline CDR1 is MNHEY and CDR2 SVGAGI. With V trimmed by 5 bases and J by 8 bases, 9 bases remained unmatched.

The rearrangement links TRBV4-1 to TRBJ1-2; 7 nucleotides match TRBD1. The CDR3 is 13 amino acids. Germline lookup yields CDR1 MGHRA and CDR2 YSYEKL. The V segment lost 1 base and the J segment 8 bases; nucleotides outside the gene matches: 4. The CDR3 sequence is CASSQGQGRGYTF. CDR3 in DNA: TGCGCCAGCAGCCAAGGACAGGGACGCGGCTACACCTTC.

V gene TRBV10-3 combines with J gene TRBJ2-7; D remains ambiguous. With 3 bases removed from V and 2 bases from J, the gap between germline ends came to 11 bases. The CDR3 covers 14 residues. Germline CDR1 reads ENHRY; CDR2 reads SYGVKD. The CDR3 region is CAISDYGRTYEQYF. In DNA, the CDR3 is TGTGCCATCAGTGATTACGGCCGGACCTACGAGCAGTACTTC.

The chain combines TRBV10-3 with TRBJ1-1, with D perhaps TRBD1 (5 bases). Trimming took off 4 bases at V and 0 bases at J, with 15 bases between the two ends. Germline V gene lookup returns CDR1 ENHRY and CDR2 SYGVKD. The CDR3 loop spans 16 amino acids. CDR3 sequence: CAISGGGWLMNTEAFF. The CDR3 bases are TGTGCCATCAGTGGGGGGGGTTGGCTAATGAACACTGAAGCTTTCTTT.

The V gene is TRBV15, the J gene TRBJ2-3, with 7 positions matching TRBD1. This CDR3 spans 19 amino acids. Trimming took 5 bases from V and 3 from J; bases not matched to a gene: 20. Germline V gene lookup returns CDR1 LNHNV and CDR2 YYDKDF (reference sequence). The CDR3 loop reads CATSLPPYVTGIGTDTQYF. CDR3 in DNA: TGTGCCACCAGCCTACCCCCCTACGTGACAGGGATCGGGACAGATACGCAGTATTTT. Full variable domain (outside the CDR3, taken from reference TRBV15 and TRBJ2-3): DAMVIQNPRYQVTQFGKPVTLSCSQTLNHNVMYWYQQKSSQAPKLLFHYYDKDFNNEADTPDNFQSRRPNTSFCFLDIRSPGLGDTAMYLCATSLPPYVTGIGTDTQYFGPGTRLTVL.

The J gene is TRBJ2-6, the V gene TRBV6-1; D remains unclear. The CDR3 sequence is 15 residues long. Germline assignment: CDR1 MNHNS and CDR2 SASEGT. The V gene lost 4 bases and the J gene lost 0 bases, with 7 bases spanning the gap. CDR3 coding DNA: TGTGCCAGCAGTGGAAGGGTCTCTGGGGCCAACGTCCTGACTTTC. Translating it yields CASSGRVSGANVLTF.

The rearrangement links TRBV2 to TRBJ2-7; 12 bases align to TRBD2. Germline V lookup: CDR1 SNHLY, CDR2 FYNNEI. J lost 6 bases, V lost 6 bases, and 15 bases had no gene match. The length of the CDR3 is 17 residues. CDR3: CASSAPALAGGRSEQYF. For the CDR3, the DNA is TGTGCCAGCAGCGCCCCGGCCCTAGCGGGAGGGAGGAGCGAGCAGTACTTC.

CDR3 in amino acids: CASSPTTSGLLGVYNEQFF. CDR3 in DNA: TGTGCCAGCAGCCCTACGACTAGCGGCCTCCTTGGGGTCTACAATGAGCAGTTCTTC. The genes are TRBV28 and TRBJ2-1, with TRBD2 matching 9 bases. J lost 3 bases, V lost 6 bases, and 18 bases had no gene match. Germline V gene data show CDR1 as MDHEN and CDR2 as SYDVKM. The CDR3 has 19 amino acids. The full variable domain, rest sourced from reference TRBV28 and TRBJ2-1, is DVKVTQSSRYLVKRTGEKVFLECVQDMDHENMFWYRQDPGLGLRLIYFSYDVKMKEKGDIPEGYSVSREKKERFSLILESASTNQTSMYLCASSPTTSGLLGVYNEQFFGPGTRLTVL.

V gene TRBV30 combines with J gene TRBJ2-7, with 10 bases fitting TRBD1. This CDR3 contains 16 residues. Germline trimming cut 4 bases from V and 4 bases from J; bases unmatched to any gene: 13. Per germline, CDR1 GTSNPN and CDR2 SVGIG (reference sequence). The CDR3 region has the DNA TGTGCCTGGACCCTTCCGGGACAGGGGAGTAAATACGAGCAGTACTTC. Amino acid sequence: CAWTLPGQGSKYEQYF.

This chain joins TRBV30 and TRBJ2-1; TRBD2 is a possible D gene (6 bases). Per the germline V gene, CDR1 is GTSNPN and CDR2 is SVGIG (reference sequence). The CDR3 length is 14 residues. Trimming removed 0 bases from V and 8 bases from J, with 14 bases in between. CDR3 loop: CAWSVQSGDHEQFF. DNA of the CDR3: TGTGCCTGGAGTGTACAGTCGGGGGACCATGAGCAGTTCTTC.

V usage is TRBV6-4 and J usage is TRBJ1-5, with D tentatively TRBD1 (5 bases). V was clipped by 5 bases and J by 0 bases, with 8 bases between them. In germline, CDR1 is MRHNA, CDR2 SNTAGT. CDR3 size: 14 residues. CDR3 loop: CASSSRDSNQPQHF. The DNA for the CDR3 is TGTGCCAGCAGTTCCAGGGATAGCAATCAGCCCCAGCATTTT.

V gene TRBV6-1 combines with J gene TRBJ2-5; D uncertain. Looked up from germline, CDR1 is MNHNS and CDR2 is SASEGT. V was pared by 2 bases and J by 0 bases, with 10 bases between. This CDR3 region has 15 residues. The DNA for the CDR3 is TGTGCCAGCAGTGAAAACCCCCAGTACCAAGAGACCCAGTACTTC. Translating gives CASSENPQYQETQYF.

The genes are TRBV15 and TRBJ1-2, with 8 bases aligning to TRBD1. CDR1 and CDR2 (germline): LNHNV, YYDKDF (reference sequence). V lost 3 bases and J lost 4; bases outside the gene matches: 7. The CDR3 is 15 amino acids. The CDR3 loop is CATSSAGGESYGYTF. CDR3 bases: TGTGCCACCAGCAGCGCAGGGGGCGAGAGCTATGGCTACACCTTC.